The entry below describes one TCR beta chain. Its antigen remains unknown. The CDR3 length is 17 residues. V dropped 5 bases and J dropped 0 bases, with 18 bases sitting between them. Germline V gene lookup returns CDR1 LGHDT and CDR2 YNNKEL (reference sequence). Sequencing used immunoSEQ multiplex PCR; TCRdb keeps in-frame clones, though not all of them. The sample consists of tens of thousands of clones, approximately 83% of them appearing once. This sample is drawn from a study of T cell responses to AZD1222 COVID-19 vaccine. Study findings and constraints: Spike-specific TCRs gained breadth and depth after people received two AZD1222 doses. The reported proportion of spike-specific TCRs targeting unmutated variant regions was nearly half. It was only a handful of AZD1222 recipients who were seropositive at baseline.

Material: peripheral blood, obtained on day 0 of AZD1222 vaccination. This clonotype originated in an adult in good health. This rearrangement joins TRBV3-1 (or the pseudogene TRBV3-2) to TRBJ2-3; either TRBD1 or TRBD2 may fit D (5 bases each). The CDR3 spells CASSGTGKGGSTDTQYF. The CDR3 DNA reads as TGTGCCAGCAGCGGGACGGGGAAGGGCGGAAGCACAGATACGCAGTATTTT.